This T cell receptor (beta chain) stems from a study of T cell responses to AZD1222 COVID-19 vaccine. Study in general: Combined were second doses at about 4 or about 12 weeks. Study results and caveats: Repertoire sampling occurred only after the peak T cell response. Possibly, clonal diversity was underestimated; donors were largely white British and included more females.

CDR3 length equals 16 residues. The J segment lost 10 bases and the V segment lost 5 bases, leaving 9 bases of the junction unmatched. Germline CDR1 KGHSH, CDR2 LQKENI. A remark on this clone: The antigen is unknown.

Produced via immunoSEQ multiplex PCR; TCRdb's table is partial and in-frame only. Of 120,000 or so clones detected, roughly 85% appear once; the ten largest clones hold roughly 9%. The clonotype comes from an adult in good health. This specimen consisted of peripheral blood, obtained on day 0 of AZD1222 vaccination. The chain joins TRBV18 to TRBJ1-6; 12 bases map to TRBD1. The CDR3 region is CASSSSLGTGGSPLHF. CDR3 DNA sequence: TGTGCCAGCTCATCGTCCCTAGGGACAGGGGGCTCACCCCTCCACTTT.